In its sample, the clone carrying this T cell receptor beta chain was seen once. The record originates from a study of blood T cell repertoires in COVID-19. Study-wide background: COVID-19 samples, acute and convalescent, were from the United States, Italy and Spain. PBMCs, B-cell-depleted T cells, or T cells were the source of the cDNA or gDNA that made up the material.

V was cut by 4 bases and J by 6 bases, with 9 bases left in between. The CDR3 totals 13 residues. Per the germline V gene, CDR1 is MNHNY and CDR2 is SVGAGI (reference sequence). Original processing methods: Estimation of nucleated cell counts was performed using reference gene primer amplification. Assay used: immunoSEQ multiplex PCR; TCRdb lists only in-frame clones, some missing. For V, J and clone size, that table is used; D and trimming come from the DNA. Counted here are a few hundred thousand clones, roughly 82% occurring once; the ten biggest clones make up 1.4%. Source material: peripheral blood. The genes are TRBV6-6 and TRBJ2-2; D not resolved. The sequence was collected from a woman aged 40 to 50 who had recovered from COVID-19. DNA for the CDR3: TGTGCCAGCAGTTCCCACACCGCCGGGGAGCTGTTTTTT. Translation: CASSSHTAGELFF.